Below are 21 T cell receptor beta chains sequenced from a single sample in a study of T-cell memory formation after mild COVID-19. TCRdb itself ran the 5' RACE reads through MiXCR, one entry per CDR3 protein. The table lists 380,000 or so distinct CDR3 sequences, around an eighth of them singletons, with 20% to 25% in the top ten. The sequencing sample was made of PBMCs or a T cell subset sorted from them (not recorded which). The receptors shown here come from a man younger than 35 who had mild COVID-19 (a few samples of this study predate the infection). Cell type and time point are not known.

The chain is built from TRBV5-6 and TRBJ2-5, with D possibly matching TRBD2 (5 bases). Germline assignment: CDR1 SGHDT and CDR2 YYEEEE. V dropped 2 bases and J dropped 7 bases, with 15 bases sitting between them. The CDR3 is 14 residues long. The CDR3 loop is CASSFRGRGMTQYF. CDR3 coding DNA: TGTGCCAGCAGCTTCCGAGGACGAGGGATGACCCAGTACTTC.

The chain couples TRBV6-5 to TRBJ1-2; D remains unclear. CDR3 length: 12 residues. Germline values: CDR1 MNHEY, CDR2 SVGAGI. V gave up 7 bases and J gave up 8 bases, with 14 bases separating them. For the CDR3, the DNA is TGTGCCAGCACCAAAGCGGGTGCCGGCTACACCTTC. This gives the protein CASTKAGAGYTF.

This clonotype was detected ten times or more. DNA of the CDR3: TGCGCCAGCAGCTTGTCAGGGGCTTACGAGCAGTACTTC. Its translation: CASSLSGAYEQYF. The chain combines TRBV5-1 with TRBJ2-7; tentative D call: TRBD1 (6 bases). The V end was cut by 1 base, the J end by 4 bases, with 9 bases between. CDR3 length: 13 residues. Germline CDR1 SGHRS, CDR2 YFSETQ.

The chain couples TRBV27 to TRBJ1-6; 7 bases are a match to TRBD1. This CDR3 has 14 residues. J lost 5 bases, V lost 6 bases, and 4 bases had no gene match. Germline V gene lookup returns CDR1 MNHEY and CDR2 SMNVEV (reference sequence). The DNA of the CDR3 is TGTGCCAGCAGAAATACAGGGGATAATTCACCCCTCCACTTT. Translating gives CASRNTGDNSPLHF.

This clonotype was observed a few times. J is TRBJ1-5 and V is TRBV27; D gene ambiguous. This CDR3 region has 14 residues. With 6 bases removed from V and 3 bases from J, the gap between germline ends came to 12 bases. The germline V gene encodes CDR1 MNHEY and CDR2 SMNVEV (reference sequence). CDR3 region: CASSRPGYNQPQHF. The DNA for the CDR3 is TGTGCCAGCAGCCGACCGGGCTACAATCAGCCCCAGCATTTT.

This clonotype was observed a few times. The V and J genes are TRBV5-1 and TRBJ2-3, with D possibly called TRBD1 or TRBD2 (5 bases each). This CDR3 comprises 17 residues. Germline assignment: CDR1 SGHRS and CDR2 YFSETQ. Trimming stripped 4 bases from V and 0 bases from J, with 18 bases between. As DNA, the CDR3 is TGCGCCAGCAGCCCACTAGGGGCTTTAGGAAGCACAGATACGCAGTATTTT. Residues: CASSPLGALGSTDTQYF.

At least ten counts were recorded for this clonotype. V and J are TRBV7-2 and TRBJ2-5; perhaps TRBD2 as D (5 bases). The CDR3 totals 14 residues. Trimming took off 6 bases at V and 5 bases at J, with 16 bases between the two ends. Germline-derived CDR1 and CDR2 are SGHTA and FQGNSA. This CDR3 reads CASSFPGFRETQYF. The CDR3 bases are TGTGCCAGCAGTTTCCCGGGGTTTCGGGAGACCCAGTACTTC.

V and J are TRBV5-1 and TRBJ2-6, with 7 nucleotides matching TRBD1. Germline CDR1 SGHRS, CDR2 YFSETQ. The CDR3 consists of 17 residues. V lost 4 bases to trimming and J lost 0 bases; unmatched junction nucleotides: 7. The CDR3 here is CASSRDSQLSGANVLTF. The CDR3 nucleotides are TGCGCCAGCAGCCGGGACAGCCAACTCTCTGGGGCCAACGTCCTGACTTTC.

The genes are TRBV6-5 and TRBJ2-2, with D uncertain. V lost 0 bases, J lost 6 bases, and 5 bases lay in between. The CDR3 runs to 13 residues. Germline CDR1 is MNHEY and CDR2 is SVGAGI. CDR3: CASSYSMAGELFF. In nucleotides, the CDR3 is TGTGCCAGCAGTTACTCGATGGCCGGGGAGCTGTTTTTT.

The chain links TRBV11-2 to TRBJ2-5; TRBD2 agrees at 10 bases. Germline CDR1 is SGHAT and CDR2 is FQNNGV. V was pared by 2 bases and J by 1 base, with 10 bases of the junction left unmatched. The CDR3 is 18 residues long. This chain's CDR3 is CASSLRAGGLAVQETQYF. CDR3 nucleotide sequence: TGTGCCAGCAGCTTAAGGGCAGGCGGACTAGCGGTCCAAGAGACCCAGTACTTC.

This clonotype was counted only a few times. This rearrangement joins TRBV9 to TRBJ2-5, with 8 positions matching TRBD2. CDR1 is SGDLS, CDR2 YYNGEE, per germline. The CDR3 consists of 17 residues. Trimming took 0 bases from V and 2 from J; bases not matched to a gene: 9. The CDR3 sequence is CASSVDGGALTQETQYF. DNA for the CDR3: TGTGCCAGCAGCGTAGACGGGGGGGCGTTGACGCAAGAGACCCAGTACTTC.

V gene TRBV10-3 combines with J gene TRBJ2-5; tentatively, D is TRBD2 (6 bases). The germline V gene encodes CDR1 ENHRY and CDR2 SYGVKD. Between the trimmed V and J ends, which lost 3 bases and 4 bases, there was a span of 9 bases. The CDR3 sequence is 13 residues long. The DNA of the CDR3 is TGTGCCATCAGTGATCCGGAGGGAGAGACCCAGTACTTC. Encoded protein: CAISDPEGETQYF.

The chain recombines TRBV6-2 or TRBV6-3 with TRBJ1-1; weak D call: TRBD1 (6 bases). Looked up from germline, CDR1 is MNHEY and CDR2 is SVGEGT. The CDR3 loop spans 15 amino acids. V lost 1 base and J lost 3, with 12 bases in between. The CDR3 DNA reads TGTGCCAGCAGTTACTGGGGGGCTACGGACACTGAAGCTTTCTTT. It translates to CASSYWGATDTEAFF.

This clonotype came up a few times. The genes are TRBV4-3 and TRBJ1-2; D is perhaps TRBD1 (5 bases). Germline-derived CDR1 and CDR2 are LGHNA and YSLEER. The CDR3 consists of 15 residues. V was cut by 0 bases and J by 8 bases, with 16 bases left in between. For the CDR3, the DNA is TGCGCCAGCAGCCAAGAGGTGGGACCCCTTTGGGGCTACACCTTC. Protein: CASSQEVGPLWGYTF.

The table lists this clonotype with a few counts. The V and J genes are TRBV1 and TRBJ1-5. TRBV1 is a pseudogene locus. This CDR3 has 14 amino acids. CDR3 residues: CTSKGGIHSQPQHF. The DNA of the CDR3 is TGCACCAGCAAAGGCGGCATTCACAGTCAGCCCCAGCATTTT.

The chain recombines TRBV9 with TRBJ2-3; perhaps TRBD2 as D (5 bases). This CDR3 has 15 residues. The germline gives CDR1 SGDLS, CDR2 YYNGEE. Trimming took 0 bases from V and 0 from J, leaving 8 bases between them. In nucleotides, the CDR3 is TGTGCCAGCAGCGTAGAAGCGGATAGCACAGATACGCAGTATTTT. It specifies CASSVEADSTDTQYF.

In DNA form, the CDR3 reads TGTGCCAGCTCACGCACCGGGACAGGGATCATGCATGAGCAGTTCTTC. It specifies CASSRTGTGIMHEQFF. The chain uses TRBV18 and TRBJ2-1; 9 bases are a match to TRBD1. CDR3 length: 16 residues. Germline assignment: CDR1 KGHSH and CDR2 LQKENI. The trim removed 4 bases at V and 8 bases at J, leaving 12 bases unmatched.

The J gene is TRBJ1-2, the V gene TRBV3-1; D uncertain. V was clipped by 1 base and J by 8 bases, with 11 bases between them. The germline V gene has CDR1 LGHDT and CDR2 YNNKEL (reference sequence). There are 13 residues in the CDR3. The CDR3 is CASSQVRSWGYTF. CDR3 DNA sequence: TGTGCCAGCAGCCAAGTTAGGAGCTGGGGCTACACCTTC.

This clonotype was observed at least ten times. The V call is TRBV5-1, the J call TRBJ1-5; 9 bases line up with TRBD1. V dropped 4 bases and J dropped 5; count of bases not matched to a gene: 7. The V gene's germline CDR1 is SGHRS and CDR2 YFSETQ. This CDR3 is built from 15 residues. This CDR3 is CASSTGGGLYQPQHF. The CDR3 bases are TGCGCCAGCAGCACAGGGGGCGGGTTATATCAGCCCCAGCATTTT. Filled out from reference TRBV5-1 and TRBJ1-5, the complete variable domain reads KAGVTQTPRYLIKTRGQQVTLSCSPISGHRSVSWYQQTPGQGLQFLFEYFSETQRNKGNFPGRFSGRQFSNSRSEMNVSTLELGDSALYLCASSTGGGLYQPQHFGDGTRLSIL.

This clonotype is deemed medium-sized. The junction departs from germline at one end; a sequencing error may be responsible. This chain uses TRBV11-2 with TRBJ1-1; TRBD1 matches 7 bases. Looked up from germline, CDR1 is SGHAT and CDR2 is FQNNGV. The CDR3 is made up of 14 amino acids. The CDR3 nucleotides are TGTGCCAGCAGTTTAGACAGGGTCTACACTGAAGCTTTCTTT. It yields the protein CASSLDRVYTEAFF. The full variable domain, its missing parts supplied by reference TRBV11-2 and TRBJ1-1, is EAGVAQSPRYKIIEKRQSVAFWCNPISGHATLYWYQQILGQGPKLLIQFQNNGVVDDSQLPKDRFSAERLKGVDSTLKIQPAKLEDSAVYLCASSLDRVYTEAFFGQGTRLTVV.

About this clonotype: This could be a read error, since a much larger clone is one nucleotide away. The J gene is TRBJ1-1, the V gene TRBV12-3 or TRBV12-4; D call uncertain. Trimming took 10 bases from V and 2 from J, leaving 14 bases between them. The CDR3 is made up of 13 amino acids. CDR3 in DNA: TGTGCCACTCGACTGCACGTTAACACTGAAGCTTTCTTT. This gives the protein CATRLHVNTEAFF.